The 10 T cell receptor beta chains in this list originate from one sample, sequenced in a study of immune evolution from preneoplasia to lung adenocarcinoma. Sequencing was performed with immunoSEQ multiplex PCR; in TCRdb, only in-frame clones are kept and a portion is missing. The sample includes roughly 21,000 clones, approximately 75% of them seen just once. The sample consisted of FFPE invasive lung adenocarcinoma tissue. The receptors were sampled from a person in their sixties or seventies with lung adenocarcinoma.

The chain joins TRBV20-1 to TRBJ1-1; D is possibly TRBD1 (6 bases). The CDR3 has 11 amino acids. The V and J ends lost 5 bases and 5 bases respectively, with 9 bases between them. Germline V gene lookup returns CDR1 DFQATT and CDR2 SNEGSKA (reference sequence). CDR3 in amino acids: CSAYRVTEAFF. The CDR3 bases are TGCAGTGCTTACAGGGTGACTGAAGCTTTCTTT.

This clone was detected a few times. The chain has TRBV27 and TRBJ2-7, with no clear D. From germline, CDR1 is MNHEY and CDR2 SMNVEV (reference sequence). This CDR3 has 14 amino acids. V was clipped by 6 bases and J by 0 bases, with 12 bases between them. The CDR3 sequence is CASSPSRNSYEQYF. CDR3 sequence (DNA): TGTGCCAGCAGCCCCTCAAGGAACTCCTACGAGCAGTACTTC.

In this sample, this clone turned up a few times. The chain links TRBV28 to TRBJ1-1, with TRBD1 identical over 11 bases. This CDR3 is 16 amino acids long. V lost 8 bases, J lost 2 bases, and 10 bases stayed unmatched. The V gene's germline CDR1 is MDHEN and CDR2 SYDVKM. CDR3 sequence reads: CASPPGTGGTNTEAFF. CDR3 bases: TGTGCCAGCCCCCCTGGGACAGGGGGAACCAACACTGAAGCTTTCTTT.

This chain joins TRBV18 and TRBJ1-5; D gene ambiguous. This CDR3 has 14 residues. V lost 2 bases to trimming and J lost 9 bases, with 14 bases between them. Germline lookup yields CDR1 KGHSH and CDR2 LQKENI. The CDR3 DNA reads as TGTGCCAGCTCACCAAAGGACGGTGCAGGGCCCCAGCATTTT. Protein sequence: CASSPKDGAGPQHF.

The chain is built from TRBV5-4 and TRBJ1-3, with TRBD1 matching over 7 bases. V lost 4 bases to trimming and J lost 0 bases; unmatched junction nucleotides: 4. Germline lookup yields CDR1 SGHNT and CDR2 YYREEE (reference sequence). The CDR3 has 15 residues. In DNA, the CDR3 is TGTGCCAGCAGCCATGACAGGGCCTCTGGAAACACCATATATTTT. Protein: CASSHDRASGNTIYF.

This clone came up a few times. J is TRBJ2-1 and V is TRBV28; perhaps TRBD1 as D (6 bases). V dropped 7 bases and J dropped 8 bases, with 18 bases sitting between them. Germline-derived CDR1 and CDR2 are MDHEN and SYDVKM. The CDR3 length is 14 residues. The CDR3 nucleotides are TGTGCCAGCAAGGGGACATTTTCATCTGATGAGCAGTTCTTC. The encoded protein is CASKGTFSSDEQFF.

Details on this clone: One end of the junction does not line up with germline, which may come from a read error. V usage is TRBV2 and J usage is TRBJ1-5; a possible D gene is TRBD1 (5 bases). Germline V gene data show CDR1 as SNHLY and CDR2 as FYNNEI. This CDR3 is built from 13 residues. The CDR3 sequence: CASSPQDNQLQHF. The CDR3 DNA follows: TGTGCCAGCAGTCCACAGGATAATCAGCTCCAGCATTTT.

The V gene is TRBV28, the J gene TRBJ2-4, with D perhaps given as TRBD1 or TRBD2 (5 bases each). Germline V lookup: CDR1 MDHEN, CDR2 SYDVKM. V dropped 2 bases and J dropped 3 bases, with 26 bases sitting between them. CDR3 length equals 20 residues. The CDR3: CASSLMGLRRDDLYKNIQYF. The DNA of the CDR3 is TGTGCCAGCAGTTTAATGGGTCTGCGCCGGGACGATCTGTACAAAAACATTCAGTACTTC.

This clone was observed a few times. The chain links TRBV18 to TRBJ2-6; TRBD2 matches at 7 bases. With V trimmed by 0 bases and J by 4 bases, 3 bases remained unmatched. The CDR3 consists of 16 residues. Germline V gives CDR1 KGHSH, CDR2 LQKENI. Written as DNA, the CDR3 is TGTGCCAGCTCACCACCGGGAGGGATCGGGGCCAACGTCCTGACTTTC. Its protein product is CASSPPGGIGANVLTF.

The chain employs TRBV28 and TRBJ1-5, with TRBD1 as a possible D gene (5 bases). Per germline, CDR1 MDHEN and CDR2 SYDVKM. The CDR3 length is 15 residues. Trimming removed 7 bases from V and 0 bases from J, with 13 bases in between. DNA of the CDR3: TGTGCCAGCACGCCCGTTGGGGGTAGCAATCAGCCCCAGCATTTT. Encoded protein: CASTPVGGSNQPQHF.